This T cell receptor beta chain comes out of a study of T-cell memory formation after mild COVID-19 (dated by TCRdb to the early 2020s). Context from the whole study: TCR sequence clusters from the two donors were largely donor specific. Two young, previously healthy adult volunteers, one female and one male, were included in the cohort. T-cell clones expanding and contracting after mild COVID-19 in two donors were tracked by longitudinal TCRalpha and TCRbeta repertoire sequencing. What the research found in general, with its limitations: Whether the second-wave clones peaking on day 37 were SARS-CoV-2 specific was not confirmed. The study covered only a couple of mild cases, and larger cohorts including severe cases with pre-infection samples were considered necessary. Contracting CD4+ clones turned up mainly in the CM and EM memory subsets, whereas EMRA was where CD8+ clones were enriched. The detection of some responding clones in pre-infection memory suggests that pre-existing cross-reactive memory T cells joined the SARS-CoV-2 response. From day 15 to 85, contracting clones showed balanced CD4/CD8 phenotypes, whereas a second wave of clones that expanded from day 15 to 37 leaned towards CD4+.

V is clipped by 7 bases and J by 4 bases, and the sequence between their germline boundaries is 14 bases long. CDR1 and CDR2, per the germline V gene, are ENHRY and SYGVKD. The cysteine opens and the phenylalanine closes a CDR3 of 14 amino acids. The read is trimmed to its CDR3 DNA, 42 bases read in frame from base 1. These reads were obtained on an Illumina NovaSeq 6000. Using 5'RACE with constant-segment primers, TCRalpha and TCRbeta cDNA libraries were constructed, with sample barcodes and unique molecular identifiers added in the process. Trizol reagent was used to extract RNA from every sample. Amplification of the libraries took two PCR steps, and the second step added a second sample barcode plus Illumina TruSeq adapters. The libraries were sequenced on an Illumina NovaSeq using 2 x 150 bp paired-end reads. The original methods were these. Reads were demultiplexed and collapsed into UMI-guided consensus sequences with migec v1.2.7. Using mixcr v2.1.11, the UMI consensuses were aligned to TRA and TRB V and J templates and assembled into clonotypes. Expanded or contracted clonotypes were those called significant by both edgeR and NoisET, with noise models trained on biological replicates. For edgeR calls, the cutoffs were a false discovery rate-adjusted p below 0.01 and a log2 fold-change threshold of 1. As an exploratory analysis of dynamics, PCA with hierarchical clustering was applied to max-normalized trajectories of the 1000 most abundant clonotypes. Separately sequenced CD4+ and CD8+ repertoires were used to assign a CD4 or CD8 phenotype to each responding clone. TCRdb reworked the public reads: Q25 trimming with fastp, MiXCR clone assembly, productive beta chains retained. Rows with one shared CDR3 protein collapse into an entry with the most common genes and DNA. These V and J calls derive from TCRdb rather than the authors' analysis. This sample has 270,000 or so distinct CDR3 sequences in its table, and under 20% of those were observed once. More than 20% of the sample lies in the top ten.

Ficoll-Paque density gradient centrifugation was the method used to isolate PBMCs. This clonotype was detected a few times. Its antigen is still unknown. No clone much larger than this one lies a single base away; base qualities are absent. The V and J segments used are TRBV10-3 and TRBJ2-1; the best D guess is TRBD1, with 5 bases matching. Input material: PBMCs or a T cell subset sorted from them (not recorded which). The sequence came from a man in his late teens or twenties who had mild COVID-19 (a few samples of this study predate the infection). The sample titles of this study are shuffled in the database, so cell type and time point are left out; the donor was told from shared clones. The CDR3 has the sequence CAITSQGSYNEQFF. The sequenced DNA is TGTGCCATCACGAGTCAGGGCTCTTACAATGAGCAGTTCTTC.